Listed here are 4 T cell receptor beta chains from one sample, sequenced in a study of blood T cell repertoires in COVID-19. The method was immunoSEQ multiplex PCR; TCRdb's version includes in-frame clones alone and lacks a portion of them. The sample has around 47,000 clones; approximately 90% are singletons. Sequencing was carried out using peripheral blood. Receptors originate from a man in his fifties with active COVID-19.

The chain combines TRBV15 with TRBJ2-3; D is perhaps TRBD2 (7 bases). In germline, CDR1 is LNHNV, CDR2 YYDKDF (reference sequence). V dropped 3 bases and J dropped 2 bases, with 18 bases sitting between them. The CDR3 length is 17 residues. The CDR3 coding sequence is TGTGCCACCAGCAGGAAGGGGCGGGGGCCCTACACAGATACGCAGTATTTT. Protein: CATSRKGRGPYTDTQYF. The whole variable domain, remainder taken from reference TRBV15 and TRBJ2-3, is DAMVIQNPRYQVTQFGKPVTLSCSQTLNHNVMYWYQQKSSQAPKLLFHYYDKDFNNEADTPDNFQSRRPNTSFCFLDIRSPGLGDTAMYLCATSRKGRGPYTDTQYFGPGTRLTVL.

The chain combines TRBV2 with TRBJ1-4; TRBD1 matches at 7 bases. V was pared by 6 bases and J by 8 bases, with 9 bases of the junction left unmatched. Germline-derived CDR1 and CDR2 are SNHLY and FYNNEI. This CDR3 is 14 amino acids long. CDR3 in amino acids: CASRTTGHAEKLFF. In DNA, the CDR3 is TGTGCCAGCAGGACGACAGGGCACGCCGAAAAACTGTTTTTT.

The chain uses TRBV6-2 or TRBV6-3 and TRBJ2-5, with TRBD2 as a possible D gene (5 bases). Deletions cut 6 bases from V and 1 base from J, with 12 bases between. CDR1 is MNHEY, CDR2 SVGEGT, per germline. The CDR3 loop spans 14 amino acids. The CDR3: CASSPPGIQETQYF. For the CDR3, the DNA is TGTGCCAGCAGCCCTCCGGGAATCCAAGAGACCCAGTACTTC.

V usage is TRBV27 and J usage is TRBJ2-3; 7 nucleotides align to TRBD2. Trimming cost V 3 bases and J 6 bases; bases outside gene matches: 6. The CDR3 consists of 14 residues. Germline values: CDR1 MNHEY, CDR2 SMNVEV (reference sequence). CDR3 amino acids: CASSFQSGADTQYF. CDR3 DNA: TGTGCCAGCAGTTTCCAAAGCGGGGCGGATACGCAGTATTTT.